This TCR beta chain comes out of a study of blood T cells in healthy people across ages. On the study more broadly: Capture via template switching afforded approximately one barcoded beta molecule per two T cells.

CDR3 size: 12 residues. With 4 bases removed from V and 5 bases from J, the gap between germline ends came to 11 bases. Germline CDR1 DFQATT, CDR2 SNEGSKA (reference sequence). As regards this clonotype: What it binds is unknown.

A second about 6 to 11 cycle PCR used barcoded and J-beta primers. Each single sample gave us at least 3 million CDR3-containing paired-end reads. TCRdb re-derived calls from the 5' RACE reads in MiXCR, one entry per CDR3 protein. In the table there are about 680,000 distinct CDR3 sequences, roughly 49% of which are singletons. General study findings and limits: Donor CMV infection status was unknown, possibly confounding age-related changes in expanded clonotypes. Unsorted PBMCs ruled out conclusive naive versus antigen-experienced comparison.

The chain recombines TRBV20-1 with TRBJ2-5, with a possible D match to TRBD1 (6 bases). The source of this sequence is an older woman in good health. The material sequenced was blood. CDR3 in DNA: TGCAGTGCTACGACAGGCGGTGAGACCCAGTACTTC. It codes for CSATTGGETQYF.